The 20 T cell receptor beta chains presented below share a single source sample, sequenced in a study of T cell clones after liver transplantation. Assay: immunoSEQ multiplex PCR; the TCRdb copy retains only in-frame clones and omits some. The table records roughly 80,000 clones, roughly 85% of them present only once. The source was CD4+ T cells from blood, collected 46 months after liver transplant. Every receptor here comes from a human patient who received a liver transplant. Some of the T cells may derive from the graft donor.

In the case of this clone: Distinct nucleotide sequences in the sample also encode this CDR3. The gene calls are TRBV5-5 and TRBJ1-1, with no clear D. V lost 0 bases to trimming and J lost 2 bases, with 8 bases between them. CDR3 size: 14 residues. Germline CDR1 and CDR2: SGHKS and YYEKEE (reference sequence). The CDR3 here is CASSLVVGNTEAFF. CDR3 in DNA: TGTGCCAGCAGCTTGGTAGTGGGAAACACTGAAGCTTTCTTT.

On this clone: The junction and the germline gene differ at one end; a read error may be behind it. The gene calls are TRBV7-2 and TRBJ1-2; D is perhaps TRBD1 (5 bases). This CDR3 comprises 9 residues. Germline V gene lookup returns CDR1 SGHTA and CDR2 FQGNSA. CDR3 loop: CASRPGGHF. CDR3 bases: TGTGCCAGCAGGCCGGGGGGTCACTTC.

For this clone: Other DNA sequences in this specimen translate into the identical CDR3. In DNA, the CDR3 is TGTGCCAGCAGTTCACGCGGGGGCAATCAGCCCCAGCATTTT. Amino acid sequence: CASSSRGGNQPQHF. This rearrangement joins TRBV6-6 to TRBJ1-5; D call uncertain. This CDR3 comprises 14 residues. Germline V CDR1 and CDR2: MNHNY, SVGAGI (reference sequence). V was shortened by 4 bases and J by 2 bases, with 9 bases between the two germline ends.

The CDR3 DNA reads TGTGCCAGCAGTTTTGTTTCGACAGAGACTAGCACAGATACGCAGTATTTT. Amino acids: CASSFVSTETSTDTQYF. J is TRBJ2-3 and V is TRBV27; tentatively, D is TRBD1 (5 bases). The ends were cut back, 3 bases at V and 0 bases at J, with 16 bases in the middle. The germline CDR1 and CDR2 sequences are MNHEY and SMNVEV (reference sequence). The CDR3 length is 17 residues.

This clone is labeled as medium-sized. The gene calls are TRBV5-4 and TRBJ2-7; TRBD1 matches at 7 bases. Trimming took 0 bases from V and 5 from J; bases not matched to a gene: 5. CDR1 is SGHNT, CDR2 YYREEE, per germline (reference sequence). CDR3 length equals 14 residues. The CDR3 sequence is CASSLGQGVNEQYF. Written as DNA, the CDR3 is TGTGCCAGCAGCTTGGGGCAGGGGGTCAACGAGCAGTACTTC.

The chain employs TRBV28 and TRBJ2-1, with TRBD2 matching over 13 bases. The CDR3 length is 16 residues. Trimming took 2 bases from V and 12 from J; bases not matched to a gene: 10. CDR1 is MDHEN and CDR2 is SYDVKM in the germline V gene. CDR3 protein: CASSLAGLAGEVGQFF. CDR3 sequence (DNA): TGTGCCAGCAGTTTAGCAGGACTAGCGGGAGAGGTCGGGCAGTTCTTC.

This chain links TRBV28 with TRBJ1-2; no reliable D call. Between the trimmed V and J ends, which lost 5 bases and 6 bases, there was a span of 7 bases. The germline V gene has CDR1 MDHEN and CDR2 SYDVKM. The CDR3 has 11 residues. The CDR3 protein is CASSPRDGYTF. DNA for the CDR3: TGTGCCAGCAGTCCGCGGGATGGCTACACCTTC.

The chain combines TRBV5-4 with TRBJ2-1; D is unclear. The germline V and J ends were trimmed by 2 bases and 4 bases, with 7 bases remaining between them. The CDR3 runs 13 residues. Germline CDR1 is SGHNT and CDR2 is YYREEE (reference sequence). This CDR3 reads CASSLLLYNEQFF. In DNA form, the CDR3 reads TGTGCCAGCAGCTTACTGCTTTACAATGAGCAGTTCTTC. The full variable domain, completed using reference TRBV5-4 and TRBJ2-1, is ETGVTQSPTHLIKTRGQQVTLRCSSQSGHNTVSWYQQALGQGPQFIFQYYREEENGRGNFPPRFSGLQFPNYSSELNVNALELDDSALYLCASSLLLYNEQFFGPGTRLTVL.

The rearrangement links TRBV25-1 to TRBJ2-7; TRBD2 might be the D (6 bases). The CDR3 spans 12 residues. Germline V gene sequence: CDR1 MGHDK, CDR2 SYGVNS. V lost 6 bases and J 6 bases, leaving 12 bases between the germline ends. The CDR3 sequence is CASRGTAGEQYF. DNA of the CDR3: TGTGCCAGCAGAGGGACTGCCGGCGAGCAGTACTTC.

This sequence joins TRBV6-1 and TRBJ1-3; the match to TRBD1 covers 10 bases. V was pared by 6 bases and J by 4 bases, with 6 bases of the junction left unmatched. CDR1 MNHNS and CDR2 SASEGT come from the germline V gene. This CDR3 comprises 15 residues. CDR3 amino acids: CASSDRGRVGNTIYF. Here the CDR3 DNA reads TGTGCCAGCAGCGACAGGGGGCGAGTGGGAAACACCATATATTTT.

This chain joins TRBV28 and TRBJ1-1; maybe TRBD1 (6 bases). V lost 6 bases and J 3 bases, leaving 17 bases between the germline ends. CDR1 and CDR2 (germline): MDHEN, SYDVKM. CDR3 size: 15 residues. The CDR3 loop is CASRNNWGRDTEAFF. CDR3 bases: TGTGCCAGCAGAAACAACTGGGGGCGGGACACTGAAGCTTTCTTT. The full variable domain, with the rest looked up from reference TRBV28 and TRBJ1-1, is DVKVTQSSRYLVKRTGEKVFLECVQDMDHENMFWYRQDPGLGLRLIYFSYDVKMKEKGDIPEGYSVSREKKERFSLILESASTNQTSMYLCASRNNWGRDTEAFFGQGTRLTVV.

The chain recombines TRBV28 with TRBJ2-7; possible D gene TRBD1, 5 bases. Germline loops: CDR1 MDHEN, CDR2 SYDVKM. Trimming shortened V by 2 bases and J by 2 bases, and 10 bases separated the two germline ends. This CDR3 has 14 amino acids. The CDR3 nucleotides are TGTGCCAGCAGTTTAGTAGGGGTTGCCTACGAGCAGTACTTC. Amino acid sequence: CASSLVGVAYEQYF.

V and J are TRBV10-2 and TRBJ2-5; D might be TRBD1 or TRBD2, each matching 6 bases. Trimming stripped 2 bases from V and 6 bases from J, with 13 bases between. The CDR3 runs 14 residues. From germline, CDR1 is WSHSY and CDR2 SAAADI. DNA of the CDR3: TGCGCCAGCAGTGAGCTGGAGGGGGTAAAGACCCAGTACTTC. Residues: CASSELEGVKTQYF.

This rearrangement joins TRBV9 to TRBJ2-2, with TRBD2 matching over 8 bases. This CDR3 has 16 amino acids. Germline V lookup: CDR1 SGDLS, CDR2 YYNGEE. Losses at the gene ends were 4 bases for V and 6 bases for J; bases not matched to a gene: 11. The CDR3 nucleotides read TGTGCCAGCAGCAATCGAGCGGGAGTCCCTCCCGGGGAGCTGTTTTTT. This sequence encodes CASSNRAGVPPGELFF.

Here the CDR3 DNA reads TGTGCCAGCAGCTTAGGACTAGCGGGGGTTCCCTACGAGCAGTACTTC. This codes for CASSLGLAGVPYEQYF. This chain connects TRBV7-2 to TRBJ2-7; the match to TRBD2 covers 12 bases. The germline CDR1 and CDR2 sequences are SGHTA and FQGNSA. The V gene end was trimmed by 1 base and the J gene end by 2 bases; junction bases not matched to a gene: 3. The CDR3 consists of 16 residues.

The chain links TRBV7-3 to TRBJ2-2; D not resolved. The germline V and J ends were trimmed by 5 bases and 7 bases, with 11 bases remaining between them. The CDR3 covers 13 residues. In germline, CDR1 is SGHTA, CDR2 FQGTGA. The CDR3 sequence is CASSPRHDGELFF. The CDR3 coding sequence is TGTGCCAGCAGCCCACGTCATGACGGGGAGCTGTTTTTT.

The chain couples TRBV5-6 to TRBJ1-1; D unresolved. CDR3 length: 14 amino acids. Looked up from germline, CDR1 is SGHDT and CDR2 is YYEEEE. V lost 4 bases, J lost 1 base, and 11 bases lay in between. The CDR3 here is CASSLQYRNTEAFF. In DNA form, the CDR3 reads TGTGCCAGCAGCCTCCAATACCGGAACACTGAAGCTTTCTTT.

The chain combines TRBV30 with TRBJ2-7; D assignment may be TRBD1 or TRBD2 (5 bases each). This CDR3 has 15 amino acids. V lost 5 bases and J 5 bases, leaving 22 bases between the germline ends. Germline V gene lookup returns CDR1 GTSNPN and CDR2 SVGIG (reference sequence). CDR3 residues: CAWEQERRFRNEQYF. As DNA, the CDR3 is TGTGCCTGGGAACAGGAAAGGAGGTTCCGTAACGAGCAGTACTTC.

Here the CDR3 reads CASSKRGTQAFF. The CDR3 nucleotides read TGTGCCAGCAGCAAAAGGGGGACCCAAGCTTTCTTT. This sequence joins TRBV6-5 and TRBJ1-1, with D possibly matching TRBD1 (6 bases). V shed 6 bases and J shed 9 bases, with 14 bases lying between them. The length of the CDR3 is 12 residues. Germline V gene lookup returns CDR1 MNHEY and CDR2 SVGAGI.

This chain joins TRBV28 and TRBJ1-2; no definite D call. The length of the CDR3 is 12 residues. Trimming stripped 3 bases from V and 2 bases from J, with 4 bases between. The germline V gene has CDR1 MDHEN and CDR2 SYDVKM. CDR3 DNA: TGTGCCAGCAGTTTTAGGAACTATGGCTACACCTTC. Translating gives CASSFRNYGYTF.